This T cell receptor beta chain stems from a study of PD-1 blockade in classical Hodgkin lymphoma. There was relapse after autologous stem cell transplantation in every patient, and there was variation in brentuximab vedotin exposure. Trimming removed 1 base from V and 2 bases from J; junction bases left unmatched: 1. Germline V gives CDR1 MNHNS, CDR2 SASEGT. This CDR3 has 15 amino acids. Sequencing was performed with immunoSEQ multiplex PCR; in TCRdb, only in-frame clones are kept and a portion is missing. The table shows approximately 79,000 clones, with 80% to 95% occurring only once. Specimen: peripheral blood mononuclear cells (PBMCs), collected before the second cycle of nivolumab. The chain employs TRBV6-1 and TRBJ2-2; 7 bases map to TRBD1. The sequence came from a human donor with classical Hodgkin lymphoma. CDR3 nucleotide sequence: TGTGCCAGCAGTGAAGGACAGGGAAACACCGGGGAGCTGTTTTTT. It encodes CASSEGQGNTGELFF.